The clone carrying this T cell receptor beta chain was detected a few times. Per the authors' pipeline: Cell counts per sample came from amplifying reference gene primers. TCRdb keeps only in-frame clones here, not all; method: immunoSEQ multiplex PCR. The V and J calls and clone size are taken from that table; D and trimming were inferred from the DNA. This table holds about 120,000 clones, around 80% found once. These data are taken from a study of blood T cell repertoires in COVID-19. About the research overall: Sites in the United States, Italy and Spain provided acute and convalescent COVID-19 samples. The analysed material was cDNA or gDNA that came from T cells, B-cell-depleted T cells, or PBMCs.

Germline CDR1 SNHLY, CDR2 FYNNEI. CDR3 size: 13 residues. V was cut by 6 bases and J by 4 bases, with 10 bases left in between. The sample consisted of peripheral blood. This receptor was taken from a woman older than 75 with acute or convalescent COVID-19. V is TRBV2 and J is TRBJ1-5, with D perhaps matching TRBD1 (6 bases). The CDR3 nucleotides read TGTGCCAGCAGCGCAGGGGAGAATCAGCCCCAGCATTTT. Its protein is CASSAGENQPQHF. Full variable domain (remainder filled in from reference TRBV2 and TRBJ1-5): EPEVTQTPSHQVTQMGQEVILRCVPISNHLYFYWYRQILGQKVEFLVSFYNNEISEKSEIFDDQFSVERPDGSNFTLKIRSTKLEDSAMYFCASSAGENQPQHFGDGTRLSIL.